This TCR beta chain derives from a study of beta chain features in type 1 diabetes (dated by TCRdb to the late 2010s). With regard to the full study: Mean age, gender distribution, total cell number and subset yield did not differ between patients and healthy donors. A total of about 100 million sorted cells were examined across all samples, and RNA yield correlated strongly with the number of cells per subset. In the study, recently diagnosed type 1 diabetes patients and matched healthy donors were compared on the TCRB repertoires of their sorted circulating CD4+ T cell subsets. Naive and central memory subsets were obtained from all 30 or so donors, but regulatory and stem cell-like memory subsets were isolated from only 8 patients and roughly eight healthy donors.

The entire amount of isolated RNA was reverse transcribed using the High Capacity cDNA Reverse Transcription Kit, so the sequenced TCRB transcripts were expressed ones. Deep immunoSEQ sequencing was performed on naive, central memory and regulatory T cell samples, with an average of about 3.57 million total reads per sample. Sorted cells were lysed in RLT buffer, and RNA was extracted using DNase-treated RNeasy Micro or Mini kits according to cell number. To prevent cross-contamination, each cell subset was processed individually, whereas patient and healthy donor samples were processed jointly. TCRB sequences were amplified from cDNA with the immunoSEQ multiplex PCR, producing 87-bp fragments spanning the CDR3 region. Sequencing of the amplicons was performed on the Illumina HiSeq platform. As for the original processing: PCR bias was computationally corrected using synthetic template baselines, reads within Hamming distance 2 were collapsed, and singletons that could not be merged were discarded. Reads were aligned to IMGT to assign V, D and J genes, CDR3 length, and insertions or deletions at six rearrangement sites. Within each subset, clonotype counts were normalized to sorted cell number, and only after that were true diversity and Gini coefficients computed with the tcR R package. Repertoire sharing was quantified using the overlap coefficient calculated on TCRB nucleotide sequences. As a proxy for the pre-selection repertoire, out-of-frame TCRB sequences from naive cells were analyzed. TCRdb retrieved this table from immuneACCESS and kept in-frame rearrangements only. Not all clones are present; in checked studies, unresolved V genes account for under half, and no reason is known for the remainder. The DNA was the basis for D and trimming; V, J and clone size are from that table. The sample yields 250,000 to 350,000 clones; around 15% were counted once. The ten largest clones take up 0.015% to 0.02% of the sample.

V and J lose 5 bases and 2 bases, and a span of 9 bases separates them. Taken from the germline V gene, the CDR1 and CDR2 loops are SNHLY and FYNNEI. There are 13 amino acids in the CDR3, from cysteine to phenylalanine inclusive. Only CDR3 DNA remains: 39 bases, in frame from the first base. A word on this clone: What this receptor recognizes is not known. Within one base of it there is no much larger clone, and no base qualities were kept.

What the work shows at the level of the full study, not this receptor alone: Because cDNA was sequenced instead of genomic DNA, highly expressing activated cells could be over-represented, though the groups showed no difference in activation or CD3 levels. The naive, central memory and regulatory TCRB repertoires appeared to resemble one another more closely among patients than among healthy donors. Fewer insertions and more nucleotide deletions at VDJ recombination sites were observed in patients with type 1 diabetes, implying thymic rearrangement abnormalities. Shorter templates might have been favored by PCR, but patient and control samples were amplified and corrected together, so both groups would have been affected equally by any skew. Type 1 diabetes patients showed a moderate but significant shortening of TCRB CDR3 length in all four CD4+ subsets. Because small numbers of individuals were included in the HLA sub-analyses, any influence of HLA type on TCRB rearrangement was left unresolved.

From each donor, a single peripheral blood sample of roughly 0.11 L on average was drawn into heparinised tubes. A BD FACSAria II was used to sort naive, central memory, regulatory and stem cell-like memory CD4+ T cells with a panel that included CD45RO, CCR7, CD25, CD127, CD95 and CD27. Purity was above 98% for every sorted population. PBMCs were separated immediately by Lymphoprep density gradient centrifugation and were stained directly, without being cultured. So that batch effects would be minimized, each experiment stained and sorted samples in pairs, pairing one healthy donor with one patient.

The sequenced sample consisted of naive CD4+ T cells from blood. The sample's cell subset or site label is to be understood as: true naive CD4+ T cells. The rearranged chain carries TRBV2 and TRBJ1-1; the D gene is unclear. This receptor was identified in a young man with type 1 diabetes. In nucleotides, the sequence is TGTGCCAGCAGTCCCCAGGTAAACACTGAAGCTTTCTTT. It translates to CASSPQVNTEAFF. Joined to the reference TRBV2 and TRBJ1-1 proteins, this CDR3 gives the full variable domain: EPEVTQTPSHQVTQMGQEVILRCVPISNHLYFYWYRQILGQKVEFLVSFYNNEISEKSEIFDDQFSVERPDGSNFTLKIRSTKLEDSAMYFCASSPQVNTEAFFGQGTRLTVV.